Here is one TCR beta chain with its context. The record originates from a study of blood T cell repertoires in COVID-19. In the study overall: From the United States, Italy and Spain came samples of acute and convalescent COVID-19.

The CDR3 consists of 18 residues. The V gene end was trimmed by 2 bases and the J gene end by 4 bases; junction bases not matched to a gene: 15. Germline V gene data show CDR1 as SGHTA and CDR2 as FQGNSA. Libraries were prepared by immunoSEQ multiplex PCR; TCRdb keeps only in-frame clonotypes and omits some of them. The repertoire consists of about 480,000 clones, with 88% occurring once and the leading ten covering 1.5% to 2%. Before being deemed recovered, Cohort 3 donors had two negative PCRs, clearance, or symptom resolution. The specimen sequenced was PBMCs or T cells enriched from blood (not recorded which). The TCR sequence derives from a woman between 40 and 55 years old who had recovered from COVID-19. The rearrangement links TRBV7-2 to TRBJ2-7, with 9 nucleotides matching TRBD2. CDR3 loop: CASSLTLAGLRIGYEQYF. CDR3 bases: TGTGCCAGCAGCTTAACCCTAGCGGGACTCCGAATTGGATACGAGCAGTACTTC.